The rows below give T cell receptor beta chains drawn from one sample of a study of blood T cell repertoires in COVID-19. Generated by immunoSEQ multiplex PCR, the TCRdb table keeps only in-frame clones and is missing some. Among 150,000 to 200,000 clones listed, 70% to 90% were seen once. What was sequenced was peripheral blood. All receptors come from a man in his sixties with active or convalescent COVID-19. The CDR3 runs from the conserved cysteine through the conserved F or W. Each record gives: V gene, J gene, clone size, D gene, CDR3 protein, CDR3 DNA. A D gene is named only where the DNA matches it firmly. A row's size may be missing; if present it is once, few, many or a size class.

V: TRBV2; J: TRBJ1-3; size: .; D: .; CDR3: CASNTGRSGNTIYF; DNA: TGTGCCAGCAATACAGGTCGGTCTGGAAACACCATATATTTT
V: TRBV12-3/TRBV12-4; J: TRBJ1-2; size: .; D: .; CDR3: CASSSRQRGYTF; DNA: TGTGCCAGCAGTTCGCGACAGCGTGGCTACACCTTC
V: TRBV28; J: TRBJ1-2; size: .; D: .; CDR3: CASSSGVNGYTF; DNA: TGTGCCAGCAGTTCAGGGGTTAATGGCTACACCTTC
V: TRBV19; J: TRBJ2-7; size: .; D: TRBD2; CDR3: CASSISGTTYYEQYF; DNA: TGTGCCAGTAGTATCTCCGGGACTACTTACTACGAGCAGTACTTC
V: TRBV5-1; J: TRBJ1-2; size: .; D: .; CDR3: CASSFDRLGYTF; DNA: TGCGCCAGCAGCTTCGATCGACTAGGCTACACCTTC
V: TRBV5-6; J: TRBJ2-2; size: .; D: TRBD2; CDR3: CASSFIAGGPTGELFF; DNA: TGTGCCAGCAGCTTTATAGCGGGGGGGCCCACCGGGGAGCTGTTTTTT
V: TRBV11-3; J: TRBJ1-3; size: .; D: .; CDR3: CASSQTIAGNTIYF; DNA: TGTGCCAGCAGCCAGACTATAGCTGGAAACACCATATATTTT
V: TRBV11-2; J: TRBJ1-1; size: .; D: .; CDR3: CASSLEPRAGTEAFF; DNA: TGTGCCAGCAGCTTAGAGCCCAGGGCAGGAACTGAAGCTTTCTTT
V: TRBV4-1; J: TRBJ1-2; size: .; D: .; CDR3: CASSSGNGYTF; DNA: TGCGCCAGCAGTTCAGGGAACGGCTACACCTTC
V: TRBV6-2/TRBV6-3; J: TRBJ2-7; size: .; D: TRBD1; CDR3: CASSSGTGAHEQYF; DNA: TGTGCCAGCAGTTCCGGGACAGGGGCCCACGAGCAGTACTTC
V: TRBV27; J: TRBJ1-4; size: .; D: .; CDR3: CASGPGGARFSEKLFF; DNA: TGTGCCAGCGGACCCGGGGGGGCCCGCTTTTCTGAAAAACTGTTTTTT
V: TRBV5-1; J: TRBJ1-2; size: .; D: TRBD1; CDR3: CASSHGQGDGYTF; DNA: TGCGCCAGCAGCCATGGACAGGGAGATGGCTACACCTTC
V: TRBV19; J: TRBJ1-1; size: .; D: TRBD1; CDR3: CASSILGQGRTEAFF; DNA: TGTGCCAGTAGTATACTCGGACAGGGCCGCACTGAAGCTTTCTTT
V: TRBV18; J: TRBJ2-5; size: .; D: .; CDR3: CASSPQGGVETQYF; DNA: TGTGCCAGCTCACCCCAAGGGGGTGTAGAGACCCAGTACTTC
V: TRBV4-1; J: TRBJ2-2; size: .; D: .; CDR3: CASSQVGGTGELFF; DNA: TGCGCCAGCAGCCAAGTCGGTGGTACCGGGGAGCTGTTTTTT
V: TRBV11-2; J: TRBJ2-7; size: .; D: .; CDR3: CASSSIGQQNRYEQYF; DNA: TGTGCCAGCAGCTCCATTGGGCAGCAAAATCGATACGAGCAGTACTTC
V: TRBV9; J: TRBJ2-3; size: .; D: TRBD2; CDR3: CASSVGTSGGATDTQYF; DNA: TGTGCCAGCAGCGTAGGGACTAGCGGGGGGGCCACAGATACGCAGTATTTT
V: TRBV6-6; J: TRBJ2-7; size: .; D: TRBD1; CDR3: CASSYSRGLYEQYF; DNA: TGTGCCAGCAGTTACTCTAGGGGGCTGTACGAGCAGTACTTC
V: TRBV7-9; J: TRBJ2-7; size: once; D: TRBD2; CDR3: CASSSLAGGPKEQYF; DNA: TGTGCCAGCAGCTCGCTAGCGGGGGGGCCGAAAGAGCAGTACTTC
V: TRBV5-1; J: TRBJ2-1; size: .; D: .; CDR3: CASSLASVTYNEQFF; DNA: TGCGCCAGCAGCTTGGCCTCTGTAACCTACAATGAGCAGTTCTTC
V: TRBV18; J: TRBJ1-2; size: .; D: TRBD1; CDR3: CASSEGQGFYGYTF; DNA: TGTGCCAGCTCAGAGGGACAGGGGTTTTATGGCTACACCTTC
V: TRBV24-1; J: TRBJ1-1; size: .; D: .; CDR3: CATSGYGTEAFF; DNA: TGTGCCACCAGTGGGTACGGCACTGAAGCTTTCTTT
V: TRBV6-5; J: TRBJ1-1; size: .; D: .; CDR3: CASSLRMNTEAFF; DNA: TGTGCCAGCAGTCTCAGGATGAACACTGAAGCTTTCTTT
V: TRBV5-1; J: TRBJ2-1; size: .; D: .; CDR3: CASSLAALGAYNEQFF; DNA: TGCGCCAGCAGCTTGGCCGCGTTAGGGGCCTACAATGAGCAGTTCTTC